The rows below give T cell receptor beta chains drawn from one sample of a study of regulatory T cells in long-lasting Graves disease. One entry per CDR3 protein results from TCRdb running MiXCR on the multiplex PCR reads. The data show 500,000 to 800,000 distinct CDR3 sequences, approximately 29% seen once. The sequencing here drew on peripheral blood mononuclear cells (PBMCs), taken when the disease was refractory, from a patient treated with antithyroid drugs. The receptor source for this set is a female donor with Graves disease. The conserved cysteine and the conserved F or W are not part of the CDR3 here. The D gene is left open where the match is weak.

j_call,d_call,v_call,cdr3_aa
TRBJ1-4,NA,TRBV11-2,ASSFTGAATNEKLF
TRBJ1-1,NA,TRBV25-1,ASSGRRTEAF
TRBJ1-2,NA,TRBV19,ASTDRWTYGYT
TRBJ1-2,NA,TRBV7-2,ASSLEAANYGYT
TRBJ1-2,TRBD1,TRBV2,ASSEDRGSRYGYT
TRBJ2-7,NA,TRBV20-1,SAPAAKAYEQY
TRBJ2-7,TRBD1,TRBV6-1,ASTGTALYEQY
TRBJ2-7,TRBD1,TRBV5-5,ASSMANVGTGAYEQY
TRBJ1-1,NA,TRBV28,ASSLRGDEAF
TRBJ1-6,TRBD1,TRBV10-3,AISEGQGGNSPLH
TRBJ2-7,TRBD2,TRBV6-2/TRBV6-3,ASSYGAGDVAEQY
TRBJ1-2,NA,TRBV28,ASRQLARGPNYGYT
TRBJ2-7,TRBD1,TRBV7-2,ASSHTGTGRCEQY
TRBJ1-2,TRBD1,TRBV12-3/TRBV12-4,ASSLTPGQATNYGYT
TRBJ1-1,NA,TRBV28,ASSPLRDMNTEAF
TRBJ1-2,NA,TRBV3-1,ASSQVPTDGYT
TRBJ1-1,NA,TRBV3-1,ASSQVGGEAF
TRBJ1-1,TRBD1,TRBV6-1,ASRPGQAVTEAF
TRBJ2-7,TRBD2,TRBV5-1,ASSMTPGLAREQY
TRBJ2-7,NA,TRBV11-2,ASSLEGREQY
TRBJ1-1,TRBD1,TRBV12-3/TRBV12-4,ASSDRARNTEAF
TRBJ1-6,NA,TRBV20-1,SALDRLNSPLH
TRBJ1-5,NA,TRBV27,ASSLTVYSNQPQH
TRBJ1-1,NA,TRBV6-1,ASRNPNTEAF
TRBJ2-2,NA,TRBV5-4,ASSRSWGELF
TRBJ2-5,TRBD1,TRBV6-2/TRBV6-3,ASRGRDRGYETQY